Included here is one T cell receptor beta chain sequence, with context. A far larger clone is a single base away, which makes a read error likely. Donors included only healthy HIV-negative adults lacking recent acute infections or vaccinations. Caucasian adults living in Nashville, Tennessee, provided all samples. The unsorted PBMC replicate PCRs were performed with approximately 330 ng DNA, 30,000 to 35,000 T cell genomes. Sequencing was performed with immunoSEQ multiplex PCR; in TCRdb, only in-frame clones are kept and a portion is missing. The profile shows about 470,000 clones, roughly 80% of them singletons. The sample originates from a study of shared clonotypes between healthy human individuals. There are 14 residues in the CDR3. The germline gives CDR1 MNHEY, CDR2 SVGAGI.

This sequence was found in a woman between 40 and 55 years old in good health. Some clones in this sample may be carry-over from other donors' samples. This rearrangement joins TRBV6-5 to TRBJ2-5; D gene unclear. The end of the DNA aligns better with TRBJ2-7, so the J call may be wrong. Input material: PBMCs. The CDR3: CASSDKGSPSEQYF. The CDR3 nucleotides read TGTGCCAGCAGTGACAAAGGGTCCCCCTCCGAGCAGTACTTC.